A selection of T cell receptor beta chains follows, all from one sample in a study of T cells in Graves' hyperthyroidism and ophthalmopathy. TCRdb used MiXCR to reprocess the multiplex PCR reads, holding one entry per CDR3 protein. Among 110,000 to 150,000 distinct CDR3 sequences, around 20% were seen once, and the ten largest hold 60% to 70%. Sequencing was carried out using blood. Source of these receptors: a woman in her forties or fifties with Graves' hyperthyroidism that later progressed to Graves' ophthalmopathy. CDR3s include the opening cysteine and the closing phenylalanine or tryptophan. Size is omitted from some rows. Given values are once, few, many or a class for expanded clones.

TRBJ2-3 | many | TRBV5-1 | CASSLSSSSTDTQYF
TRBJ1-1 | - | TRBV2 | CASSADLGPSNTEAFF
TRBJ2-1 | few | TRBV14 | CASSPRGTANNEQFF
TRBJ2-7 | many | TRBV13 | CASSRTSKREQYF
TRBJ1-3 | few | TRBV28 | CASSFHRGLSGNTIYF
TRBJ1-1 | many | TRBV18 | CASSPGLSLEAFF
TRBJ2-1 | - | TRBV7-8 | CASSLRLAGGHEQFF
TRBJ1-2 | - | TRBV2 | CASSVGISNYGYTF
TRBJ2-7 | many | TRBV6-1 | CASFDGAGEQYF
TRBJ2-1 | - | TRBV24-1 | CATSHGTRVYNEQFF
TRBJ2-5 | many | TRBV5-1 | CASSLAVAGGRETQYF
TRBJ2-7 | - | TRBV28 | CASSLSWGAGELEQYF
TRBJ2-1 | few | TRBV27 | CASSERRTYNEQFF
TRBJ2-2 | many | TRBV30 | CAWNRQGNTGELFF
TRBJ1-1 | - | TRBV18 | CASSPPWDRAGTEAFF
TRBJ2-3 | many | TRBV29-1 | CSVTGGAVTDTQYF
TRBJ2-5 | - | TRBV7-9 | CAGSFGGGETQYF
TRBJ2-7 | many | TRBV30 | CAWSPWSPERQGYEQYF
TRBJ2-2 | many | TRBV12-3/TRBV12-4 | CASTSSGRVNTGELFF
TRBJ2-1 | many | TRBV20-1 | CSARGVLEGVAYNEQFF
TRBJ2-2 | - | TRBV7-8 | CASSLSLTASTGELFF
TRBJ2-7 | - | TRBV5-4 | CASSLDRRVSEQYF
TRBJ2-3 | - | TRBV12-3/TRBV12-4 | CASTKTGTSTDTQYF
TRBJ2-1 | - | TRBV19 | CASSISVLAGVEQFF
TRBJ1-5 | - | TRBV28 | CASSGQTYSNQPQHF
TRBJ2-4 | few | TRBV2 | CASSAWVKNIQYF
TRBJ2-1 | many | TRBV11-2 | CASSLGNHNEQFF
TRBJ1-5 | - | TRBV2 | CASADLGQEDDSNQPQHF
TRBJ2-5 | few | TRBV20-1 | CSARRARSGTETQYF
TRBJ1-4 | many | TRBV18 | CASSERQKNEKLFF
TRBJ1-2 | many | TRBV10-3 | CAIRGTGYGYTF
TRBJ2-1 | many | TRBV5-1 | CASSLAGLAGDNEQFF
TRBJ1-2 | - | TRBV12-3/TRBV12-4 | CASRSRTVSYGYTF
TRBJ2-7 | many | TRBV2 | CASSGGLDYYEQYF
TRBJ1-1 | few | TRBV15 | CATSRDGGAMTEAFF
TRBJ1-1 | many | TRBV4-2 | CASSQDRDRGQSTEAFF
TRBJ2-2 | - | TRBV9 | CASSVGSGLTGELFF
TRBJ1-5 | few | TRBV20-1 | CSASLQGGSNQPQHF
TRBJ1-2 | few | TRBV2 | CASSEDRVAGYTF
TRBJ2-2 | - | TRBV2 | CASSETRANTGELFF
TRBJ2-1 | many | TRBV24-1 | CATSDVDGSSYNEQFF
TRBJ1-5 | - | TRBV28 | CASSFPGTQPQHF
TRBJ2-2 | - | TRBV10-2 | CASSFNRDGELFF
TRBJ2-1 | - | TRBV6-1 | CASTFRNEQFF
TRBJ1-1 | many | TRBV20-1 | CSAAGVRNTEAFF
TRBJ2-3 | many | TRBV18 | CASSPSGQLIFTDTQYF
TRBJ2-3 | - | TRBV9 | CASSAARDSTDTQYF
TRBJ2-1 | - | TRBV9 | CASSVGDSSNEQFF
TRBJ1-2 | few | TRBV20-1 | CSDAGTGSGRYGYTF
TRBJ1-6 | few | TRBV5-1 | CASSEGQGHNSPLHF
TRBJ2-3 | many | TRBV6-1 | CASSEEAGGTDTQYF
TRBJ2-1 | many | TRBV11-2 | CASRHPSAGSQFF
TRBJ2-6 | many | TRBV6-1 | CASSSSGSSGANVLTF
TRBJ2-1 | many | TRBV18 | CASSTGRSSYNEQFF
TRBJ1-2 | many | TRBV20-1 | CSAILTGSYGYTF
TRBJ1-2 | - | TRBV29-1 | CSVPGQRKYGYTF
TRBJ2-3 | - | TRBV28 | CASSLSVWSGSTDTQYF
TRBJ1-1 | - | TRBV5-1 | CASSEGTVNTEAFF
TRBJ2-1 | few | TRBV29-1 | CSASPSYNEQFF
TRBJ2-7 | - | TRBV5-4 | CASSLGHSKTYEQYF